Reported below is one TCR beta chain. Its antigen is currently not known. No base qualities exist here, and no much larger clone lies one base off it. These data belong to a study of blood T cell repertoires in COVID-19 (dated by TCRdb to the early 2020s). For the wider study: The collaborator samples originated in the United States, Italy and Spain and spanned the acute and convalescent phases of COVID-19. Samples came from the ongoing ImmuneRACE study (first 160 participants) plus 1,254 subjects from 6 global collaborators. The prospective study material was composed of cDNA or gDNA derived from T cells, B-cell-depleted T cells, or PBMCs. The sample metadata nearly always contained a de-identified subject ID, COVID-19 status, age in years and sex. The repertoires were released in a freely available public database intended as a resource for research on the immune response to SARS-CoV-2. The dataset comprised deeply sampled blood TCRbeta repertoires from subjects exposed to, actively infected with, or recovered from COVID-19. Where HLA class I and class II types were available, the types were taken from metadata supplied by the sample provider, not from assay-based typing. Results and caveats for the whole study, not just this receptor: The quantity of clinical and demographic metadata differed by source and by participant and was supplied without curation.

V is cut by 6 bases and J by 0 bases, and the space between the germline ends is 9 bases. The CDR3, cysteine through phenylalanine, is 13 amino acids long. The retained sequence is limited to the CDR3, 39 bases, with the frame set at the first base. Samples from volunteer blood donors who had recovered from COVID-19 were contributed by a second Seattle source. Whole blood was collected in K2EDTA tubes by collaborating institutions according to the institutions' own protocols. For TCRbeta analysis, collaborators shipped samples in one of three forms: frozen whole blood, isolated PBMCs, or DNA extracted from either of those sample types. TCRbeta CDR3 regions were amplified from genomic DNA by means of the immunoSEQ Assay, a bias-controlled multiplex PCR. Processing in the source paper ran as follows. The number of nucleated cells in each sample was estimated from the amplification of reference gene primers within the assay. To quantify the absolute abundance of each unique TCRbeta CDR3 rearrangement, sequence reads were collapsed and filtered. For each sample, productive Simpson clonality was calculated as the square root of Simpson's diversity index across productive rearrangements. TCRdb stores this immuneACCESS table with in-frame sequences only. Part of the clones is absent; in the studies checked, under half of the shortfall reflects unresolved V genes, and no reason is known for the rest. V and J calls and clone size are those listed in that table; D and trimming were worked out from the DNA. The sample includes about 150,000 clones, with over 80% observed a single time. The ten largest clones add up to approximately 40% of the sample.

The sequence was collected from a man aged 45-60 years who had recovered from COVID-19. In this chain, TRBV12-3 or TRBV12-4 is recombined with TRBJ2-7; the D gene identity is not certain. Sequenced: peripheral blood. CDR3 reads: CASSLRGSYEQYF. The DNA sequence follows: TGTGCCAGCAGCCTGCGTGGCTCCTACGAGCAGTACTTC.